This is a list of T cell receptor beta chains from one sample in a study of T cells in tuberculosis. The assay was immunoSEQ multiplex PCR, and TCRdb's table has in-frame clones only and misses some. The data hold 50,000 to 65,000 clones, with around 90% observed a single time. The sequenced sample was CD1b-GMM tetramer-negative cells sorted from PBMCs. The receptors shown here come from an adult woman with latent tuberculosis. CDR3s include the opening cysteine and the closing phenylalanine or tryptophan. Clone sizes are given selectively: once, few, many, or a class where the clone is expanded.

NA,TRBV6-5,CASSQTGGSEQFF
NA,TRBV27,CASSLQLAGVNEQYF
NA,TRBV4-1,CASRRGQRTSTSGRAGANVLTF
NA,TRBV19,CASSMGQPYGYTF
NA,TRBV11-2,CASSLGDRAGELFF
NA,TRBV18,CASSPDTNYGYTF
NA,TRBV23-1,CASSQSQGHSYEQYF
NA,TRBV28,CASSLTPGQMNTEAFF
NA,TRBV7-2,CASSLGQGWAFF
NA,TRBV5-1,CASSAGVNGELFF
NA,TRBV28,CASSARLRHRGRYEQYF
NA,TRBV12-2,CASRLEGLAGGPGEETQYF
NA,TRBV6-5,CASSLARGNEKLFF
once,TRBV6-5,CASSRAGGPTYEQYF